These 24 T cell receptor beta chains were sequenced from one sample in a study of T cell repertoires in cytomegalovirus infection. TCRdb recomputed calls from the reads with MiXCR, one row per CDR3 protein. The data hold 600,000 to 700,000 distinct CDR3 sequences, with around 30% observed a single time. For these TCRs, the target antigens are not known. The sample here was cultured PBMCs, taken from culture after CMV antigen stimulation. These receptors were obtained from a human donor in good health (CMV status not recorded). Some clones in this sample may be carry-over from other donors' samples.

There are many counts of this clonotype. The chain combines TRBV7-2 with TRBJ1-1; 9 bases fit TRBD1. Germline assignment: CDR1 SGHTA and CDR2 FQGNSA. The length of the CDR3 is 13 residues. After removal of 5 bases from V and 6 bases from J, the junction contained 4 bases not matched to a gene. The chain's CDR3 is CASSGTGWAEAFF. DNA of the CDR3: TGTGCCAGCAGCGGGACAGGGTGGGCTGAAGCTTTCTTT.

There are many counts of this clonotype. The chain links TRBV7-2 to TRBJ1-2; perhaps TRBD1 as D (6 bases). CDR3 length equals 14 residues. Germline V gene sequence: CDR1 SGHTA, CDR2 FQGNSA. Trimming shortened V by 4 bases and J by 8 bases, and 17 bases separated the two germline ends. In DNA, the CDR3 is TGTGCCAGCAGCTATCGGAACAGGGCTATGGGCTACACCTTC. Translated, it gives CASSYRNRAMGYTF.

The chain combines TRBV7-2 with TRBJ1-6, with D hard to call. Trimming took 5 bases from V and 3 from J, leaving 20 bases between them. The CDR3 extends over 18 amino acids. Germline lookup yields CDR1 SGHTA and CDR2 FQGNSA. Here the CDR3 DNA reads TGTGCCAGCAGCCTGAAGCGTCCGGGGTCCCACTATAATTCACCCCTCCACTTT. It is translated as CASSLKRPGSHYNSPLHF.

DNA of the CDR3: TGTGCCAGCAGCCTCACCTTACGGGGGTCCTCCTACGAGCAGTACTTC. This codes for CASSLTLRGSSYEQYF. The chain carries TRBV6-6 and TRBJ2-7, with a possible D match to TRBD2 (6 bases). Trimming took 6 bases from V and 0 from J, leaving 18 bases between them. The CDR3 totals 16 residues. Germline loops: CDR1 MNHNY, CDR2 SVGAGI (reference sequence).

This chain connects TRBV29-1 to TRBJ2-7; perhaps TRBD1 as D (6 bases). V was clipped by 4 bases and J by 3 bases, with 13 bases between them. This CDR3 has 13 amino acids. Per the germline V gene, CDR1 is SQVTM and CDR2 is ANQGSEA. The CDR3 sequence is CSVVPGAHYEQYF. In DNA form, the CDR3 reads TGCAGCGTTGTTCCAGGGGCGCACTACGAGCAGTACTTC.

This clonotype has more than one count but fewer than ten. The chain links TRBV11-3 to TRBJ1-1, with D possibly matching TRBD1 (5 bases). CDR3 length equals 15 residues. V was shortened by 5 bases and J by 5 bases, with 18 bases between the two germline ends. Germline V lookup: CDR1 SGHNT, CDR2 YENEEA. CDR3 protein: CASSRGGQGSTEAFF. The CDR3 DNA reads TGTGCCAGCAGCCGCGGCGGCCAGGGTAGTACTGAAGCTTTCTTT.

This clonotype was picked up many times. V gene TRBV12-3 or TRBV12-4 combines with J gene TRBJ2-7; 10 bases match TRBD2. The junction had 5 bases not matched to a gene; V was cut back by 0 bases and J by 3 bases. CDR3 length equals 16 residues. CDR3 DNA: TGTGCCAGCAGTTTAGCACCACTAGCGGGGAACTACGAGCAGTACTTC. Its translation is CASSLAPLAGNYEQYF.

The chain has TRBV5-1 and TRBJ1-4; the D is unclear. V was trimmed by 0 bases and J by 7 bases, leaving 7 bases between them. The CDR3 has 13 residues. Germline V CDR1 and CDR2: SGHRS, YFSETQ. CDR3 bases: TGCGCCAGCAGCTTGGACGGTGTTGAAAAACTGTTTTTT. It specifies CASSLDGVEKLFF.

As for this clonotype: This may be a read error: a much more frequent sequence differs by one nucleotide. The chain employs TRBV4-2 and TRBJ2-3, with D perhaps TRBD2 (6 bases). CDR1 and CDR2 (germline): LGHNA, YNFKEQ. The CDR3 is made up of 14 amino acids. Trimming removed 0 bases at V and 9 bases at J, with 13 bases between. CDR3 loop: CASSQDSVAETQYF. The CDR3 coding sequence is TGTGCCAGCAGCCAAGATTCGGTAGCGGAAACGCAGTATTTT.

This clonotype was counted a few times. The chain links TRBV6-6 to TRBJ2-5, with 9 bases lining up with TRBD2. The germline CDR1 and CDR2 sequences are MNHNY and SVGAGI (reference sequence). This CDR3 region has 16 residues. V lost 6 bases, J lost 4 bases, and 12 bases stayed unmatched. The CDR3 is CASSSWASGTGETQYF. The CDR3 DNA sequence: TGTGCCAGCAGCTCCTGGGCTAGCGGGACTGGAGAGACCCAGTACTTC.

The table lists this clonotype with a few counts. The chain joins TRBV7-9 to TRBJ1-4; 9 bases are shared with TRBD1. V lost 5 bases and J lost 4; bases outside the gene matches: 8. CDR3 size: 16 residues. Germline CDR1 is SEHNR and CDR2 is FQNEAQ (reference sequence). CDR3 DNA: TGTGCCAGCAGCCACAGTTGGACAGGGGATAATGAAAAACTGTTTTTT. This codes for CASSHSWTGDNEKLFF.

This rearrangement joins TRBV7-2 to TRBJ2-5; weak D call: TRBD2 (6 bases). CDR1 is SGHTA and CDR2 is FQGNSA in the germline V gene. Trimming shortened V by 3 bases and J by 9 bases, and 17 bases separated the two germline ends. The CDR3 runs to 14 residues. This CDR3 reads CASSFITSSGAQYF. CDR3 nucleotides: TGTGCCAGCAGCTTCATTACGTCTTCGGGGGCCCAGTACTTC.

This sequence joins TRBV28 and TRBJ1-5, with D hard to call. V was pared by 6 bases and J by 9 bases, with 18 bases between. The germline CDR1 and CDR2 sequences are MDHEN and SYDVKM. CDR3 size: 14 residues. In nucleotides, the CDR3 is TGTGCCAGCAGGCGGACGTCCTCAATCCTGCCCCAGCATTTT. As protein: CASRRTSSILPQHF.

V is TRBV7-2 and J is TRBJ2-3, with TRBD2 identical over 8 bases. This CDR3 has 16 residues. The germline V gene has CDR1 SGHTA and CDR2 FQGNSA. V lost 5 bases, J lost 4 bases, and 11 bases stayed unmatched. In DNA form, the CDR3 reads TGTGCCAGCAGCCGATTTAGCGGGATTACGGCAGATACGCAGTATTTT. Its translation is CASSRFSGITADTQYF. The entire variable domain, with the rest obtained from reference TRBV7-2 and TRBJ2-3, is as follows: GAGVSQSPSNKVTEKGKDVELRCDPISGHTALYWYRQSLGQGLEFLIYFQGNSAPDKSGLPSDRFSAERTGGSVSTLTIQRTQQEDSAVYLCASSRFSGITADTQYFGPGTRLTVL.

The J gene is TRBJ2-1, the V gene TRBV19, with TRBD2 matching over 12 bases. CDR1 is LNHDA, CDR2 SQIVND, per germline (reference sequence). V shed 10 bases, J shed 7 bases, and the junction held 8 bases outside the gene matches. The CDR3 is made up of 14 amino acids. The CDR3 sequence is CATTSGRTGNEQFF. Written as DNA, the CDR3 is TGTGCCACCACTAGCGGGAGGACCGGGAATGAGCAGTTCTTC.

The sample holds a few counts of this clonotype. The chain has TRBV6-6 and TRBJ2-5; D unresolved. This CDR3 spans 13 amino acids. V lost 2 bases and J lost 4, with 8 bases in between. Germline V gene lookup returns CDR1 MNHNY and CDR2 SVGAGI (reference sequence). CDR3 in amino acids: CASSYTLRETQYF. In nucleotides, the CDR3 is TGTGCCAGCAGTTACACATTACGAGAGACCCAGTACTTC.

The V call is TRBV23-1, the J call TRBJ2-1; D unclear. TRBV23-1 is an ORF for which the function is uncertain. The ends were cut back, 3 bases at V and 4 bases at J, with 10 bases in the middle. CDR3 length equals 14 residues. CDR3 sequence reads: CASSHSIFYNEQFF. The CDR3 DNA is TGCGCCAGCAGTCATTCTATATTTTACAATGAGCAGTTCTTC.

The chain uses TRBV20-1 and TRBJ2-5; the D is unclear. With 6 bases removed from V and 5 bases from J, the gap between germline ends came to 19 bases. This CDR3 has 14 amino acids. Germline lookup yields CDR1 DFQATT and CDR2 SNEGSKA (reference sequence). CDR3 coding DNA: TGCAGTGCCACCCACGCCGGTATTTTGGAGACCCAGTACTTC. Protein product: CSATHAGILETQYF.

This clonotype was counted a few times. CDR3 DNA: TGTGCCAGCAGTTACAGTCTCAGGGCCGGGAATCAGCCCCAGCATTTT. It specifies CASSYSLRAGNQPQHF. The genes are TRBV6-2 or TRBV6-3 and TRBJ1-5, with D tentatively TRBD1 (5 bases). The CDR3 has 16 residues. CDR1 is MNHEY and CDR2 is SVGEGT in the germline V gene. V lost 2 bases to trimming and J lost 4 bases, with 15 bases between them.

The chain links TRBV27 to TRBJ1-2; D remains unclear. Germline V gene sequence: CDR1 MNHEY, CDR2 SMNVEV (reference sequence). The CDR3 is made up of 16 amino acids. Between the trimmed V and J ends, which lost 4 bases and 2 bases, there was a span of 17 bases. CDR3 nucleotides: TGTGCCAGCAGTTATGGTGGTGGGGTTCCCAACTATGGCTACACCTTC. Translating gives CASSYGGGVPNYGYTF.

This clonotype turned up a few times. The chain recombines TRBV6-2 or TRBV6-3 with TRBJ1-1, with D hard to call. The CDR3 has 14 residues. V lost 2 bases and J lost 0, with 7 bases in between. Germline lookup yields CDR1 MNHEY and CDR2 SVGEGT. The CDR3 DNA is TGTGCCAGCAGTTACACCGAAATGAACACTGAAGCTTTCTTT. As protein: CASSYTEMNTEAFF.

This chain joins TRBV20-1 and TRBJ1-2; 8 bases align to TRBD1. This CDR3 spans 16 amino acids. The junction had 16 bases not matched to a gene; V was cut back by 6 bases and J by 4 bases. Germline loops: CDR1 DFQATT, CDR2 SNEGSKA (reference sequence). CDR3 amino acids: CSAAGDRPFTSYGYTF. The CDR3 bases are TGCAGTGCCGCCGGGGACAGGCCCTTTACCTCCTATGGCTACACCTTC.

This clonotype was seen only a few times. The rearrangement joins TRBV7-2 to TRBJ2-5, with TRBD2 identical over 8 bases. With 5 bases clipped from V and 2 bases from J, the junction kept 4 bases outside the gene matches. Germline CDR1 reads SGHTA; CDR2 reads FQGNSA. This CDR3 has 14 amino acids. CDR3 DNA sequence: TGTGCCAGCAGCCCCTCTAGCGGGCAAGAGACCCAGTACTTC. It is translated as CASSPSSGQETQYF. Filled out from reference TRBV7-2 and TRBJ2-5, the complete variable domain reads GAGVSQSPSNKVTEKGKDVELRCDPISGHTALYWYRQSLGQGLEFLIYFQGNSAPDKSGLPSDRFSAERTGGSVSTLTIQRTQQEDSAVYLCASSPSSGQETQYFGPGTRLLVL.

The table lists this clonotype with a few counts. CDR3 DNA: TGTGCCAGTAGTTGGGACAGGGGGGCCGAAAGGACTGAAGCTTTCTTT. Residues: CASSWDRGAERTEAFF. The chain recombines TRBV19 with TRBJ1-1, with TRBD1 matching over 11 bases. The CDR3 is 16 amino acids. CDR1 is LNHDA and CDR2 is SQIVND in the germline V gene (reference sequence). The ends lost 5 bases at V and 5 bases at J; junction bases unmatched: 10.